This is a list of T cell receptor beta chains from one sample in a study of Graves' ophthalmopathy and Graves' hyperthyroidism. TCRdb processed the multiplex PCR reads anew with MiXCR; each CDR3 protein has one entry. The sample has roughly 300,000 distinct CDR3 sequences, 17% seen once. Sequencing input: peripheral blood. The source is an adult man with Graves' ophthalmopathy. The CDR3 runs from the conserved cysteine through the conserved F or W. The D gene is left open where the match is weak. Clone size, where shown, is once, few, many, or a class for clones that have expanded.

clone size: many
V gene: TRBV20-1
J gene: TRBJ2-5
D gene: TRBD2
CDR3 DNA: TGCAGTGCGTCCCGCAGCAGCGGGGTCGCGCAAGAGACCCAGTACTTC
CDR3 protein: CSASRSSGVAQETQYF

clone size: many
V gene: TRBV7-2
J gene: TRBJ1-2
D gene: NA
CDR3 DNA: TGTGCCAGCAGCTTAACAGTGGGTAACTATGGCTACACCTTC
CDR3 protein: CASSLTVGNYGYTF

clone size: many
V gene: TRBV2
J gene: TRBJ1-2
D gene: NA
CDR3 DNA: TGTGCCAGCACCGGACAAAGCGGGGTGGGTTGCACCTTC
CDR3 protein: CASTGQSGVGCTF

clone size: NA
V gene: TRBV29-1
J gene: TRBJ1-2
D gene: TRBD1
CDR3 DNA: TGCAGCGTTGGACCGGGACAGGACTATGGCTACAACTTC
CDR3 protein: CSVGPGQDYGYNF

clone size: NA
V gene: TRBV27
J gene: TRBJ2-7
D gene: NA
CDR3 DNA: TGTGCCAGCAGTCTCATGTCGCCAGGGCCCTACGAGCAGTACTTC
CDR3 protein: CASSLMSPGPYEQYF

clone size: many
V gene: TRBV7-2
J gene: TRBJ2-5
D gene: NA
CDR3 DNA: TGTGCCAGCAGCTTAAGTGCAGGGGGGGGTCAAGAGACCCAGTACTTC
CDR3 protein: CASSLSAGGGQETQYF

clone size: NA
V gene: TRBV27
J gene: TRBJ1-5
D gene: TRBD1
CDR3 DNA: TGTGCCAGCACCTTTATGGGGCCAGACGGGACAGGGGAACAGCCCCAGCTTTTT
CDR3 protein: CASTFMGPDGTGEQPQLF

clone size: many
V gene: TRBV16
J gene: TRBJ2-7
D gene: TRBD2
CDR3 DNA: TGTGCCAGCAGCCAAGGTCGACTAGCGGGCGACTACGAGCAGTACTTC
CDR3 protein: CASSQGRLAGDYEQYF

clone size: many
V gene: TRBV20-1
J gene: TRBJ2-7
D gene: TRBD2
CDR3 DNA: TGCAGTGCTAGTTTTAGCGGGAGGGACTACGAGCAGTACTTC
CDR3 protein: CSASFSGRDYEQYF

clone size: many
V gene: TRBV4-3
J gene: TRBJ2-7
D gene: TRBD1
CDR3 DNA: TGCGCCAGCAGCCGAGACAGGGTGGGCTCCTACGAGCAGTACTTC
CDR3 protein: CASSRDRVGSYEQYF

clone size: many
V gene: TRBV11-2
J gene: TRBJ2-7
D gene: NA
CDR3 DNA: TGTGCCAGCAGCTTAGACTTCAGGGGTCCGGGGGAGCAGTACTTC
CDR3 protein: CASSLDFRGPGEQYF

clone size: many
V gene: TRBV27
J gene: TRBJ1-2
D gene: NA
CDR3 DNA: TGTGCCAGCAGTTCCCGCCGCCCCGGGGCGGCTAATGACTACACCTTC
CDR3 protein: CASSSRRPGAANDYTF

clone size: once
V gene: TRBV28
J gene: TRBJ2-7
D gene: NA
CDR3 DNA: TGTGCCAGCAGAACCGGACACACGACCTACTACGAGCAGTACTTC
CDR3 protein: CASRTGHTTYYEQYF

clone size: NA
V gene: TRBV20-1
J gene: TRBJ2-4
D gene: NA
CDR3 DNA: TGCAGTGCAGCACAGGGATCGGCCAAAAACATTCAGTACTTC
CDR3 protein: CSAAQGSAKNIQYF

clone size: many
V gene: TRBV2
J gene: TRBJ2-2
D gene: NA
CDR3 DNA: TGTGCCAGCAGTGAAGAGGTGGACGGGGAGCTGTTTTTT
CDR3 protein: CASSEEVDGELFF

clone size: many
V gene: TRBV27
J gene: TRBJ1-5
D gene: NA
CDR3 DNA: TGTGCCACCCGGCTAGGACAACTTACCAATCAGCCCCAGCATTTT
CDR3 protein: CATRLGQLTNQPQHF

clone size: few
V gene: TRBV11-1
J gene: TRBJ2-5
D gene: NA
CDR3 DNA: TGTGCCAGCAGATTACCGGGCCTATTGGAGACTCAGTACTTC
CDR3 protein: CASRLPGLLETQYF

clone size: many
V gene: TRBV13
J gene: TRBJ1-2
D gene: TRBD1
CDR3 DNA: TGTGCCAGCAGCTACGGAAGGGGGCGGAAGGGCTACACCTTC
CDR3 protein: CASSYGRGRKGYTF

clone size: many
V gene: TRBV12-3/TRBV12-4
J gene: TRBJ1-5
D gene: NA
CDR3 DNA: TGTGCCAGCAGTTTGGGAATCAATCAGCCCCAGCATTTT
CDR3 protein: CASSLGINQPQHF

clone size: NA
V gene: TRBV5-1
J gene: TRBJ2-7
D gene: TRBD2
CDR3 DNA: TGCGCCAGCAGCTTGGGACTAGCGGGACAATCCGAGCAGTACTTC
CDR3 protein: CASSLGLAGQSEQYF

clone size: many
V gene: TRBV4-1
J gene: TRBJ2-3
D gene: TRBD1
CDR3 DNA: TGCGCCAGCAGCCAAGTGGAACAGGGGGCAGGAGATACGCAGTATTTT
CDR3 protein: CASSQVEQGAGDTQYF

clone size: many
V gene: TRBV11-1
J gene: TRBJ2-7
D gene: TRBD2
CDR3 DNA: TGTGCCAGCAGCACGATAGCGGGCGGATACTACGAGCAGTACTTC
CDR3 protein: CASSTIAGGYYEQYF

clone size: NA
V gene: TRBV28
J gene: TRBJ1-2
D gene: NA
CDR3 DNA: TGTGCCAGCAGTTTTGGGGGGCGCTATGGCTACACCTTC
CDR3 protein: CASSFGGRYGYTF

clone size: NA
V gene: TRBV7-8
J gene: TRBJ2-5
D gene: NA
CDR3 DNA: TGTGCCAGCAGCTTAGGTGCACCACAAGAGACCCAGTACTTC
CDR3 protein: CASSLGAPQETQYF

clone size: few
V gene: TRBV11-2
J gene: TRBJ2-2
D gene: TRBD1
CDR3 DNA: TGTGCCAGCAGCTCGGGACTTACAGGGGGCGACACCGGGGAGCTGTTTTTT
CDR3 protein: CASSSGLTGGDTGELFF

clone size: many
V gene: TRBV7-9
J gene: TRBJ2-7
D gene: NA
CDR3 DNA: TGTGCCAGCAGCCCCGGGGTCTATCACGAGCAGTACTTC
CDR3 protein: CASSPGVYHEQYF

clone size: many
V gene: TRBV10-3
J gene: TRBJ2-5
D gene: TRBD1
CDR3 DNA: TGTGCCATCAGCCATACAGGGGAACGAGAGACCCAGTACTTC
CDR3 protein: CAISHTGERETQYF

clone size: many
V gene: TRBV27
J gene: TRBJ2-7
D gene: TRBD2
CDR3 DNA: TGTGCCAGCAGTTTAGCAGGGAGGGGCTCCTACGAGCAGTACTTC
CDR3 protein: CASSLAGRGSYEQYF

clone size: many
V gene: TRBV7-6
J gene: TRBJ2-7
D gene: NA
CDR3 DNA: TGTGCCAGCAGCTTTAATCGGTCTCACTCCTACGGGCAGTACTTC
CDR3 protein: CASSFNRSHSYGQYF

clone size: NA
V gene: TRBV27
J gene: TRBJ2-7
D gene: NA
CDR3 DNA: TGTGCCAGCAGTATGGGAGAATACGAGCAGTACTTC
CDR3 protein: CASSMGEYEQYF